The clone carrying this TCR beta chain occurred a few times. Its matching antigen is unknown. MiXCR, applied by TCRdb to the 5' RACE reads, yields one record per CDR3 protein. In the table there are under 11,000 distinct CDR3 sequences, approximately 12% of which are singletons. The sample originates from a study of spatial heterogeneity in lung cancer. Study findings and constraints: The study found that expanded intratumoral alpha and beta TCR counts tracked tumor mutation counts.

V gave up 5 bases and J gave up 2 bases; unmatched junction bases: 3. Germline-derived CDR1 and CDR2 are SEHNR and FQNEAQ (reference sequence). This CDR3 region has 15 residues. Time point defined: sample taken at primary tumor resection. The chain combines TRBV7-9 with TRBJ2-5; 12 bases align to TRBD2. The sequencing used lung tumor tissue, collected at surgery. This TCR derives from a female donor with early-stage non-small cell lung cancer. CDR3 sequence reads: CASSRTSGVQETQYF. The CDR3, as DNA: TGTGCCAGCAGCCGGACTAGCGGGGTTCAAGAGACCCAGTACTTC.